This TCR beta chain was sequenced in a study of response to subunit inactivated influenza vaccine. To note about this clonotype: Its antigen remains unidentified.

Whole-study results and caveats: It was the authors' suggestion that each seasonal influenza vaccination recruits few new T cells.

V was shortened by 5 bases and J by 0 bases, with 11 bases between the two germline ends. Per germline, CDR1 SGHTA and CDR2 FQGNSA. The CDR3 runs 15 residues. TCRdb re-called the RT-PCR reads with MiXCR, one entry per CDR3 protein. This table has 400,000 to 550,000 distinct CDR3 sequences, 25% appearing once. The receptor was derived from a man between 45 and 60 years old who received an inactivated influenza vaccine. The source material was CD4+ T cells sorted from PBMCs, sampled roughly 5 days after vaccination. The J gene is TRBJ2-1, the V gene TRBV7-2, with D perhaps matching TRBD1 (6 bases). DNA for the CDR3: TGTGCCAGCAGCCAGGACAGCTACTCCTACAATGAGCAGTTCTTC. Encoded protein: CASSQDSYSYNEQFF.